The clone carrying this T cell receptor beta chain was observed a single time. Using immunoSEQ multiplex PCR, the repertoire was profiled, and TCRdb retains in-frame clones only, with some absent. The sample lists fewer than 95,000 clones; over 80% were seen once. The sample belongs to a study of OX40 agonist ivuxolimab in advanced cancers. Background on the study: Ivuxolimab, an antibody that agonizes OX40 (CD134), was administered to the patients. Earlier anti-PD-1, anti-PD-L1 or anti-CTLA-4 therapy was permitted; about 44% had received some.

Trimming took 2 bases from V and 4 from J, leaving 11 bases between them. Germline assignment: CDR1 SNHLY and CDR2 FYNNEI. This CDR3 comprises 15 residues. This chain uses TRBV2 with TRBJ2-2; D call uncertain. Sequenced material: CD4+ or CD8+ T cells sorted from blood, taken in a trial of the OX40 agonist ivuxolimab. This clonotype was sampled from an adult with an advanced solid tumor such as melanoma, head and neck, liver or kidney cancer. The CDR3: CASSERPPITGELFF. The DNA for the CDR3 is TGTGCCAGCAGTGAAAGGCCTCCTATCACCGGGGAGCTGTTTTTT.